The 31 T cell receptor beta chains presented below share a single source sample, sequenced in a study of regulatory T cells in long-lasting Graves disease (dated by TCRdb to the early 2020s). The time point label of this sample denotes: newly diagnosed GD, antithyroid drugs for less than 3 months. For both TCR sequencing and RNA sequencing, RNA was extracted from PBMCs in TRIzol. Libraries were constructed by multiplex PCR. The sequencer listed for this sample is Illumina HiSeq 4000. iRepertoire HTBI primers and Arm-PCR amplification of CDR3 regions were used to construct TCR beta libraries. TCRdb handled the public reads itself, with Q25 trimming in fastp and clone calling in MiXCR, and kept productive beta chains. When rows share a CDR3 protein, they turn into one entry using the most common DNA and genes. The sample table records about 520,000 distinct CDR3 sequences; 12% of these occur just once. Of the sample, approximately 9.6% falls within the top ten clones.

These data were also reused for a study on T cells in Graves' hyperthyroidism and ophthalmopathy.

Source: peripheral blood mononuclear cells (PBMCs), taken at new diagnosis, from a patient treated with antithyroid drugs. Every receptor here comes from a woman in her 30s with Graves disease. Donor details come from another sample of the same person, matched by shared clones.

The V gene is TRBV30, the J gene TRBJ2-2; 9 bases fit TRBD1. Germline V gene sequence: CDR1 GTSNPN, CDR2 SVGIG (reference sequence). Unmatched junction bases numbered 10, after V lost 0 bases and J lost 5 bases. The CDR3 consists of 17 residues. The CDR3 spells CAWSVLWDRAVTGELFF. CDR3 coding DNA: TGTGCCTGGAGTGTACTTTGGGACAGGGCGGTAACCGGGGAGCTGTTTTTT.

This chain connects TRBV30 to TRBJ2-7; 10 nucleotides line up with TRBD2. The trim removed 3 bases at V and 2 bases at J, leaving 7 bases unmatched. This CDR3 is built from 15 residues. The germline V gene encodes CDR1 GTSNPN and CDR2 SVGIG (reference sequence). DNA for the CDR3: TGTGCCTGGAGAGCGACTAGCGGGCGAACCTACGAGCAGTACTTC. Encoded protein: CAWRATSGRTYEQYF. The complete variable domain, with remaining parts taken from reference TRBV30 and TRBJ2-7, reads SQTIHQWPATLVQPVGSPLSLECTVEGTSNPNLYWYRQAAGRGLQLLFYSVGIGQISSEVPQNLSASRPQDRQFILSSKKLLLSDSGFYLCAWRATSGRTYEQYFGPGTRLTVT.

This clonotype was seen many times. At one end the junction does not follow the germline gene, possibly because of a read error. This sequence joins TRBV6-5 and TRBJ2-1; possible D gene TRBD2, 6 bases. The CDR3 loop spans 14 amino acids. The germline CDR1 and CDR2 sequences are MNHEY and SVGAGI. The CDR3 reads CASSNSGESNEQFF. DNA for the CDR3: TGTGCCAGCAGTAACTCGGGGGAAAGCAATGAGCAGTTCTTC.

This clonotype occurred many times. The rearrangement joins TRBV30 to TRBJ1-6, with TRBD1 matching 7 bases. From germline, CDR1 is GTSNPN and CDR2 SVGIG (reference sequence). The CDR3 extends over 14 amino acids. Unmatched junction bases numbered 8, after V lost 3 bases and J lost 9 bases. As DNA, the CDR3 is TGTGCCTGGAGCGGACCGGGACAGTTTTCACCCCTCCACTTT. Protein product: CAWSGPGQFSPLHF.

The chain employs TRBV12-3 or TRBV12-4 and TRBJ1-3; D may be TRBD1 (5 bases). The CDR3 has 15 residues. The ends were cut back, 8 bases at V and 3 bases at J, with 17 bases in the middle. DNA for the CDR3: TGTGCCAGCGCCAAGGGGAGGGAAGGTGGAAACACCATATATTTT. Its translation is CASAKGREGGNTIYF.

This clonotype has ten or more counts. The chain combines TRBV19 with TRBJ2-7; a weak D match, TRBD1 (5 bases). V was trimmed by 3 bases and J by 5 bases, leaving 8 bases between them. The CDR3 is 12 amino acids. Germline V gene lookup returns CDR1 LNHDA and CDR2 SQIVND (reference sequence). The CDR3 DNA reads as TGTGCCAGTAGTATCCCAGGGAACGAGCAGTACTTC. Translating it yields CASSIPGNEQYF.

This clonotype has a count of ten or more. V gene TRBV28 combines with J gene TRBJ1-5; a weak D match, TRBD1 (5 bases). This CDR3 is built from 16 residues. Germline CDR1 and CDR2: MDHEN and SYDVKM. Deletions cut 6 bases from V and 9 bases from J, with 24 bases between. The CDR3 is CASSNSEGTPIPPQHF. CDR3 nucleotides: TGTGCCAGCAGCAATTCAGAGGGGACCCCCATTCCGCCCCAGCATTTT.

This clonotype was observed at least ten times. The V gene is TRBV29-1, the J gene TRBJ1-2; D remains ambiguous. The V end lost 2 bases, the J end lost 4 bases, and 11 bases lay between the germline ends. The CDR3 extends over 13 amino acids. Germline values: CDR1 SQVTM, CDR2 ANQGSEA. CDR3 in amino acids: CSVELSVRYGYTF. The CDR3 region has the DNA TGCAGCGTTGAACTTTCGGTCCGCTATGGCTACACCTTC.

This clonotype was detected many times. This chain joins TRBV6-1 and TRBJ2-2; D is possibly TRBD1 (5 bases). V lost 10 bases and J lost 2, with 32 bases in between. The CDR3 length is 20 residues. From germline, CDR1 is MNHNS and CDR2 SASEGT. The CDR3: CATSPVPELPDRPNTGELFF. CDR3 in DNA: TGTGCCACTTCTCCTGTCCCCGAACTCCCCGACAGACCCAACACCGGGGAGCTGTTTTTT.

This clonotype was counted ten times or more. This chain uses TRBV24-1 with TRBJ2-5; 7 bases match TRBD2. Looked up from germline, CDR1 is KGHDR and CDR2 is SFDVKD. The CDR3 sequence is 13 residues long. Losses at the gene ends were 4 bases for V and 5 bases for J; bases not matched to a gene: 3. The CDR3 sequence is CATSDGTMETQYF. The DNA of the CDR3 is TGTGCCACCAGTGACGGGACTATGGAGACCCAGTACTTC.

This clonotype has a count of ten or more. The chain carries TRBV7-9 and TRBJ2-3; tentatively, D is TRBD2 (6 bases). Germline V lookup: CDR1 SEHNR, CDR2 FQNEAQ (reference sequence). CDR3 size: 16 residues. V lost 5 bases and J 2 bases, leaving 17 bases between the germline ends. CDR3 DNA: TGTGCCAGCAGCCCCAACTGGGAGGAGAACACAGATACGCAGTATTTT. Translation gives CASSPNWEENTDTQYF.

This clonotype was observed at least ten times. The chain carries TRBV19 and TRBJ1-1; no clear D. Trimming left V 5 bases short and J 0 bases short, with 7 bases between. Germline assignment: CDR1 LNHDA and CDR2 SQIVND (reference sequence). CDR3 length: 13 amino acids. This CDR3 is CASSVEMNTEAFF. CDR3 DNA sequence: TGTGCCAGTAGTGTCGAGATGAACACTGAAGCTTTCTTT.

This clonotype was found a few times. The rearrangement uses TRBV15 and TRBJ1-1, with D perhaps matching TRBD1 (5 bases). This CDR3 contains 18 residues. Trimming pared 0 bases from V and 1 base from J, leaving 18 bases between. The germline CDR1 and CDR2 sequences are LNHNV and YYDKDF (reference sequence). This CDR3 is CATSRDGSSIGANTEAFF. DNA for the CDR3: TGTGCCACCAGCAGAGATGGCAGCTCAATAGGGGCGAACACTGAAGCTTTCTTT.

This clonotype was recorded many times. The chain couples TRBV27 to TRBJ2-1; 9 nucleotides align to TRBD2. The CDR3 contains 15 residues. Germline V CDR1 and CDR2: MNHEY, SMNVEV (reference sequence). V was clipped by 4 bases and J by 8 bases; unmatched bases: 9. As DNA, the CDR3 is TGTGCCAGCAGTTGGACTAGCGCGCGTTGGGATGAGCAGTTCTTC. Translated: CASSWTSARWDEQFF.

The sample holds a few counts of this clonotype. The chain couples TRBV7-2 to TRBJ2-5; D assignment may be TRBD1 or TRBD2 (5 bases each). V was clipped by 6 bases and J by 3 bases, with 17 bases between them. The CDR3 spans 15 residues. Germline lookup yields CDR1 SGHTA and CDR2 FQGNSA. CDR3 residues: CASRLRRGVEETQYF. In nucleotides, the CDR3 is TGTGCCAGCAGGCTTAGAAGGGGAGTAGAAGAGACCCAGTACTTC.

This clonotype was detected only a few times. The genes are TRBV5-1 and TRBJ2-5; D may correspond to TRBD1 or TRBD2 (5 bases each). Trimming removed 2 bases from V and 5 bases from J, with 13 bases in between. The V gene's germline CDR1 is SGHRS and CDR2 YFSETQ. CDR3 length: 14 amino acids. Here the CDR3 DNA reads TGCGCCAGCAGCTTCCAGGGCGGCGGGGAGACCCAGTACTTC. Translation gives CASSFQGGGETQYF.

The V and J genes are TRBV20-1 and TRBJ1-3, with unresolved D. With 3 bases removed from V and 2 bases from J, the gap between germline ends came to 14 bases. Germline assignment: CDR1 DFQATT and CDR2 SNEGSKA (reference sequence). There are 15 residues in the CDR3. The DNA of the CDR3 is TGCAGTGCTAGCACATCCAGAGGGCCTGGAAACACCATATATTTT. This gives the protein CSASTSRGPGNTIYF.

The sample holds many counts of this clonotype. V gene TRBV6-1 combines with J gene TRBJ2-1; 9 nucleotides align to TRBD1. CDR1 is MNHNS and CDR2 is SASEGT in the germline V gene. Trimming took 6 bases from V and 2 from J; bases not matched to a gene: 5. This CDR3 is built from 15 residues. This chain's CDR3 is CASRRGQGPYNEQFF. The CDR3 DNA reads TGTGCCAGCAGACGAGGACAGGGGCCCTACAATGAGCAGTTCTTC.

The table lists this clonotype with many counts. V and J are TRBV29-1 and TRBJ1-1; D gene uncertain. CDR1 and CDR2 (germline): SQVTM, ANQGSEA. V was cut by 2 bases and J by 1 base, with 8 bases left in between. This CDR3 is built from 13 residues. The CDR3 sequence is CSVEKTANTEAFF. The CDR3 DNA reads TGCAGCGTTGAAAAAACTGCGAACACTGAAGCTTTCTTT.

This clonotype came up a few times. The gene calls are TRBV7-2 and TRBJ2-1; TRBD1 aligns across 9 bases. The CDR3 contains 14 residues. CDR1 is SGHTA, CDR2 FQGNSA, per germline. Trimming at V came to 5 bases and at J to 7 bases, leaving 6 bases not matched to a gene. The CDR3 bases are TGTGCCAGCAGCCCACAGGGGGCCGGGAATGAGCAGTTCTTC. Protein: CASSPQGAGNEQFF.

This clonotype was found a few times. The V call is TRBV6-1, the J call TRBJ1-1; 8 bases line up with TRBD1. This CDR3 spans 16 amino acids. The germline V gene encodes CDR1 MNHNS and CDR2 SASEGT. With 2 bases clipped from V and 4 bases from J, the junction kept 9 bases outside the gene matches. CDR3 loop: CASSETSGGLGTEAFF. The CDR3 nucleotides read TGTGCCAGCAGTGAAACATCAGGGGGCTTGGGCACTGAAGCTTTCTTT.

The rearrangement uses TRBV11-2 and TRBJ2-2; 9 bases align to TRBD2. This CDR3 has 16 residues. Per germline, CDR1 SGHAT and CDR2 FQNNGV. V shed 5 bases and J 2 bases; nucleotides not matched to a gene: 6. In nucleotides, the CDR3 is TGTGCCAGCAGCCCTGTAGCGGGAGCAAACACCGGGGAGCTGTTTTTT. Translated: CASSPVAGANTGELFF. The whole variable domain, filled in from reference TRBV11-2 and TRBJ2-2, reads EAGVAQSPRYKIIEKRQSVAFWCNPISGHATLYWYQQILGQGPKLLIQFQNNGVVDDSQLPKDRFSAERLKGVDSTLKIQPAKLEDSAVYLCASSPVAGANTGELFFGEGSRLTVL.

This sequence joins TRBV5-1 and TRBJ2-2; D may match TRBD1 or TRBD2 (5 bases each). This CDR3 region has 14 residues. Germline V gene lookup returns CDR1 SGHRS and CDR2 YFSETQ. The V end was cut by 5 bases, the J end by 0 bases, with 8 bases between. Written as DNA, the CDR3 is TGCGCCAGCAGTGGGACGGCGAACACCGGGGAGCTGTTTTTT. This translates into CASSGTANTGELFF.

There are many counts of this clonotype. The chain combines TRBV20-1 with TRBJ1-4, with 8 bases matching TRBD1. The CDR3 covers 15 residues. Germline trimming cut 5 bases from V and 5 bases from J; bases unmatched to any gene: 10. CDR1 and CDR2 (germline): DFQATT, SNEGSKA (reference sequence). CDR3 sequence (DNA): TGCAGTGCTGAACCCCGGGACAGGCGGAATGAAAAACTGTTTTTT. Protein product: CSAEPRDRRNEKLFF.

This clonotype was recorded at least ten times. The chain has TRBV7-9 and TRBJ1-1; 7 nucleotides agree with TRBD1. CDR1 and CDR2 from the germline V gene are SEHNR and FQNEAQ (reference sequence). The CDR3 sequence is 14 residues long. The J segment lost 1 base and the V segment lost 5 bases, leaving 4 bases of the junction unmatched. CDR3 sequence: CASSMTGRNTEAFF. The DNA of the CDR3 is TGTGCCAGCAGCATGACAGGGAGGAACACTGAAGCTTTCTTT.

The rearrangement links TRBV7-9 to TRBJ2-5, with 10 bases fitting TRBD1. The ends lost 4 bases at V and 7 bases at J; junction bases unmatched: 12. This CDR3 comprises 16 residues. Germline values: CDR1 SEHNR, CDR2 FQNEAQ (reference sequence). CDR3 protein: CASSSDRDRGAGTQYF. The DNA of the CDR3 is TGTGCCAGCAGCTCCGACCGGGACAGGGGCGCTGGGACCCAGTACTTC.

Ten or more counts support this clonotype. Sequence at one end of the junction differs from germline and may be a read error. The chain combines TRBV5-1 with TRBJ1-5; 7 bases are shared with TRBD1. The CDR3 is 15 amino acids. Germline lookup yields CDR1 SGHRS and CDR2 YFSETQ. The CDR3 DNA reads TGCGCCAGCAGCCCGGGGACAGTCCTGGATCAACCCCAGCATTTT. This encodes CASSPGTVLDQPQHF.

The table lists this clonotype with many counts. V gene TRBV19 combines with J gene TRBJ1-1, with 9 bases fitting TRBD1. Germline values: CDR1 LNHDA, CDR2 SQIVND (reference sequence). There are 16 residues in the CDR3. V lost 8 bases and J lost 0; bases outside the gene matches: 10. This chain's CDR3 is CASFGGQGKMNTEAFF. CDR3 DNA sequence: TGTGCCAGTTTTGGGGGACAGGGAAAGATGAACACTGAAGCTTTCTTT. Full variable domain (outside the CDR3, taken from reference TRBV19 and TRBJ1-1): DGGITQSPKYLFRKEGQNVTLSCEQNLNHDAMYWYRQDPGQGLRLIYYSQIVNDFQKGDIAEGYSVSREKKESFPLTVTSAQKNPTAFYLCASFGGQGKMNTEAFFGQGTRLTVV.

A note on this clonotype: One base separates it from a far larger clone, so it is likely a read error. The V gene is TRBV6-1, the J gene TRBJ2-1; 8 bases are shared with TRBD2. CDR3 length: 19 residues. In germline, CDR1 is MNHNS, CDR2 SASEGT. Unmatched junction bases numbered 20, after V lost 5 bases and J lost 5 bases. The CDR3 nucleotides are TGTGCCAGCAGTCCAAGAGCGGCTAGCGGGCTGAACCCCCACAATGAGCAGTTCTTC. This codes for CASSPRAASGLNPHNEQFF.

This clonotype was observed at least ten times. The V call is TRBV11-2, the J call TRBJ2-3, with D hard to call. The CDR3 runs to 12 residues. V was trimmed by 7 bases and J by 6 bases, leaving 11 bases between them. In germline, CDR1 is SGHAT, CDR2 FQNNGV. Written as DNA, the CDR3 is TGTGCCAGCACCCCCGGGTCGGATACGCAGTATTTT. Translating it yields CASTPGSDTQYF.

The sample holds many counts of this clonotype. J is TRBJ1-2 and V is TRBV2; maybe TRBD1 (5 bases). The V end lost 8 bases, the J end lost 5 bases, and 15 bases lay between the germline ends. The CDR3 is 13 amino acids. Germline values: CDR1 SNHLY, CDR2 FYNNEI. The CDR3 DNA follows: TGTGCCAGCGACCCCCAGGGAAGATATGGCTACACCTTC. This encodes CASDPQGRYGYTF.